This is a list of T cell receptor beta chains from one sample in a study of post-analysis software for immune sequencing data. TCRdb independently ran MiXCR on the PCR reads; one entry per CDR3 protein. The repertoire has about 770,000 distinct CDR3 sequences, more than 45% of them found once; the top ten carry just under 5%. The sample comprised blood. These receptor sequences come from a girl aged 5-17 years with multiple sclerosis. Both conserved end residues are part of each CDR3. Fields, in order: clone size, J gene, D gene, V gene, CDR3 DNA, CDR3 protein. A D gene is named only where the DNA matches it firmly. Rows give clone size only sometimes, using once, few, many, or a class for an expanded clone.

size: -; J: TRBJ1-2; D: TRBD1; V: TRBV3-1; DNA: TGTGCCAGCAGCTACCGACAGGGCGCTAACTATGGCTACACCTTC; CDR3: CASSYRQGANYGYTF
size: -; J: TRBJ2-1; D: -; V: TRBV10-3; DNA: TGTGCCATCAGTGAGGGGGCGAGTACCGAGGTCCACATTAAAAGAGAGCAGTTCTTC; CDR3: CAISEGASTEVHIKREQFF
size: -; J: TRBJ1-4; D: -; V: TRBV3-1; DNA: TGTGCCAGCAGCCATCCGACAGGCGAAAAACTGTTTTTT; CDR3: CASSHPTGEKLFF
size: -; J: TRBJ1-1; D: -; V: TRBV7-3; DNA: TGTGCCAGCAGCTTAACGCCCCAGGGGACCCTTCGAAGCCCCGGAACTGAAGCTTTCTTT; CDR3: CASSLTPQGTLRSPGTEAFF
size: -; J: TRBJ1-5; D: -; V: TRBV9; DNA: TGTGCCAGCAGCGCCGAAGGGTTTCAGCCCCAGCATTTT; CDR3: CASSAEGFQPQHF
size: -; J: TRBJ1-4; D: -; V: TRBV12-3/TRBV12-4; DNA: TGTGCCAGCAGTGACCGGGCCGTAAATGAAAAACTGTTTTTT; CDR3: CASSDRAVNEKLFF
size: -; J: TRBJ2-1; D: -; V: TRBV6-5; DNA: TGTGCCAGCAGTTGGACAAAGGTGGACAATGAGCAGTTCTTC; CDR3: CASSWTKVDNEQFF
size: few; J: TRBJ2-7; D: -; V: TRBV15; DNA: TGTGCCACCAGCAGGGAACCCTACGGGAGCGAGCAGTACTTC; CDR3: CATSREPYGSEQYF
size: -; J: TRBJ2-1; D: -; V: TRBV28; DNA: TGTGCCAGCAGTTTACAGCCCGCTTCCTACAATGAGCAGTTCTTC; CDR3: CASSLQPASYNEQFF
size: -; J: TRBJ2-3; D: -; V: TRBV6-5; DNA: TGTGCCAGCAGTTACGCTTATGGGACAGATACGCAGTATTTT; CDR3: CASSYAYGTDTQYF
size: -; J: TRBJ2-1; D: TRBD2; V: TRBV15; DNA: TGTGCCACCAGCAGAGATCGTAAAGGACTAGCGGGTTCAGGCCAGTTCTTC; CDR3: CATSRDRKGLAGSGQFF
size: -; J: TRBJ2-5; D: -; V: TRBV27; DNA: TGTGCCAGCAGTTTAGGGCAGTTCGGGACCCAGTACTTC; CDR3: CASSLGQFGTQYF
size: -; J: TRBJ2-1; D: TRBD2; V: TRBV10-3; DNA: TGTGCCACTGCTAGCGGCTCCTACAATGAGCAGTTCTTC; CDR3: CATASGSYNEQFF
size: few; J: TRBJ2-1; D: TRBD2; V: TRBV7-9; DNA: TGTGCCAGCAGCGAACGCCTACTAGCGGGAAAGAACAATGAGCAGTTCTTC; CDR3: CASSERLLAGKNNEQFF
size: -; J: TRBJ2-5; D: -; V: TRBV7-2; DNA: TGTGCCAGCAGGCCCGGTTCGGTGGGCCAAGAGACCCAGTACTTC; CDR3: CASRPGSVGQETQYF
size: once; J: TRBJ2-7; D: TRBD2; V: TRBV30; DNA: TGTGCCTGGAGCCCCGGAACCGGGACTAGCGGATACGAGCAGTACTTC; CDR3: CAWSPGTGTSGYEQYF
size: few; J: TRBJ1-1; D: -; V: TRBV12-3/TRBV12-4; DNA: TGTGCCAGCGGCCTTATAGGGCTTCTCAACACTGAAGCTTTCTTT; CDR3: CASGLIGLLNTEAFF
size: -; J: TRBJ2-7; D: -; V: TRBV20-1; DNA: TGCAGTGCTAGAGATCCCAGACAGGCTGGGTACGAGCAGTACTTC; CDR3: CSARDPRQAGYEQYF
size: -; J: TRBJ1-1; D: -; V: TRBV16; DNA: TGTGCCAGCAGCCAATTGCGGGAAGCGGAAGCTTTCTTT; CDR3: CASSQLREAEAFF
size: few; J: TRBJ2-1; D: -; V: TRBV6-6; DNA: TGTGCCAGCAGTTACTCGACTCCTGAGCAGTTCTTC; CDR3: CASSYSTPEQFF
size: -; J: TRBJ2-1; D: -; V: TRBV4-3; DNA: TGCGCCAGCAGCCCAAGTGGGGGTCTTGGCAATGAGCAGTTCTTC; CDR3: CASSPSGGLGNEQFF
size: -; J: TRBJ2-1; D: -; V: TRBV20-1; DNA: TGCAGTGCTAGAACGAGGGGAGTTTTAAATGAGCAGTTCTTC; CDR3: CSARTRGVLNEQFF
size: -; J: TRBJ2-6; D: TRBD1; V: TRBV28; DNA: TGTGCCAGCAGTTTAGGACAGGGGGCGCCCGGGGCCAACGTCCTGACTTTC; CDR3: CASSLGQGAPGANVLTF
size: -; J: TRBJ2-5; D: TRBD2; V: TRBV20-1; DNA: TGCAGTGCTAGCGTTATAGCGGGACAAGAGACCCAGTACTTC; CDR3: CSASVIAGQETQYF
size: -; J: TRBJ2-1; D: -; V: TRBV27; DNA: TGTGCCAGCAGTTTATCGAGGGGTGATGAGCAGTTCTTC; CDR3: CASSLSRGDEQFF
size: -; J: TRBJ1-1; D: -; V: TRBV7-9; DNA: TGTGCCAGCAGACCCGAGGGCGGGAACACTGAAGCTTTCTTT; CDR3: CASRPEGGNTEAFF
size: few; J: TRBJ2-7; D: -; V: TRBV7-2; DNA: TGTGCCAGCAGCTTAGCGCCCTCACTTCCTGCGATCTCCTACGAGCAGTACTTC; CDR3: CASSLAPSLPAISYEQYF
size: -; J: TRBJ2-1; D: -; V: TRBV12-3/TRBV12-4; DNA: TGTGCCAGCAGTTTAGCGGGAGCGATCAATGAGCAGTTCTTC; CDR3: CASSLAGAINEQFF
size: few; J: TRBJ2-5; D: -; V: TRBV9; DNA: TGTGCCAGCAGCGTTGATGGGGAGACCCAGTACTTC; CDR3: CASSVDGETQYF
size: -; J: TRBJ2-1; D: -; V: TRBV30; DNA: TGTGCCTGGAGCGGAGATGTTAACAATGAGCAGTTCTTC; CDR3: CAWSGDVNNEQFF
size: -; J: TRBJ2-5; D: -; V: TRBV7-9; DNA: TGTGCCAGCAGCCTCAGGGCCGGGCGCGGGACCCAGTACTTC; CDR3: CASSLRAGRGTQYF
size: -; J: TRBJ2-3; D: TRBD2; V: TRBV5-1; DNA: TGCGCCAGCAGCTCTAGCGGGAGGCTCACAGATACGCAGTATTTT; CDR3: CASSSSGRLTDTQYF
size: few; J: TRBJ2-4; D: -; V: TRBV7-2; DNA: TGTGCCAGCAGCCCGTTTGGGGGGCGCGGGAACATTCAGTACTTC; CDR3: CASSPFGGRGNIQYF
size: few; J: TRBJ1-2; D: -; V: TRBV7-9; DNA: TGTGCCAGCAGTATCGGGACCTCCAACGGCTACACCTTC; CDR3: CASSIGTSNGYTF
size: many; J: TRBJ2-5; D: -; V: TRBV12-3/TRBV12-4; DNA: TGTGCCAGCAGCCTCCCCGGACAAGAGACCCAGTACTTC; CDR3: CASSLPGQETQYF
size: once; J: TRBJ1-2; D: -; V: TRBV5-6; DNA: TGTGCCAGCAGCTGGAGGGGAAACTATGGCTACACCTTC; CDR3: CASSWRGNYGYTF
size: -; J: TRBJ2-3; D: TRBD2; V: TRBV20-1; DNA: TGCAGTGAGGTTCTAGCGGGAGGGCCATTAGGAGGCACAGATACGCAGTATTTT; CDR3: CSEVLAGGPLGGTDTQYF
size: -; J: TRBJ2-2; D: TRBD2; V: TRBV13; DNA: TGTGCCAGCAGCGCCCGACTAGCCCGTAAGGACACCGGGGAGCTGTTTTTT; CDR3: CASSARLARKDTGELFF
size: once; J: TRBJ2-7; D: -; V: TRBV29-1; DNA: TGCAGCGTTGTGGTTTATGAGTTTCGGGGCGAGCAGTACTTC; CDR3: CSVVVYEFRGEQYF
size: -; J: TRBJ2-5; D: -; V: TRBV11-2; DNA: TGTGCCAGCAGCCCGGGCCACCTTGGGACCCAGTACTTC; CDR3: CASSPGHLGTQYF
size: -; J: TRBJ2-1; D: TRBD2; V: TRBV15; DNA: TGTGCCACCAGCAGAGATAGCCTAGCGGGAGTTTCGTACAATGAGCAGTTCTTC; CDR3: CATSRDSLAGVSYNEQFF
size: -; J: TRBJ1-4; D: TRBD1; V: TRBV7-8; DNA: TGTGCCAGCAGCCCCCTGGGGACAGCAACTAATCGGCAGTTTTTT; CDR3: CASSPLGTATNRQFF
size: -; J: TRBJ2-1; D: -; V: TRBV6-2/TRBV6-3; DNA: TGTGCCAGCAGTTACGGGGGGGCCGGCGCCTACAATGAGCAGTTCTTC; CDR3: CASSYGGAGAYNEQFF